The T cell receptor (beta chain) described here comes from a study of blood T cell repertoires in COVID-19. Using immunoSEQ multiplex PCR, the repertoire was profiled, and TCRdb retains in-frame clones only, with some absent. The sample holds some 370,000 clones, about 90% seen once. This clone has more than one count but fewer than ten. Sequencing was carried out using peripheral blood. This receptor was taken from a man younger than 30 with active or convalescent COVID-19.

This chain's CDR3 is CASSGQGGEEAFF. CDR3 coding DNA: TGTGCCAGCAGTGGACAGGGTGGTGAAGAAGCTTTCTTT. The V call is TRBV2, the J call TRBJ1-1, with 7 bases fitting TRBD1. Losses at the gene ends were 4 bases for V and 8 bases for J; bases not matched to a gene: 7. This CDR3 spans 13 amino acids. Per germline, CDR1 SNHLY and CDR2 FYNNEI.